The clone carrying this T cell receptor (beta chain) was seen more than once but under ten times. What it binds is unknown. These data come from a study of T cells in Graves' hyperthyroidism and ophthalmopathy. Study-level points and caveats: Most thyroid-expanded clonotypes above 0.001 were also found in blood.

Trimming removed 6 bases at V and 1 base at J, with 10 bases between. The germline gives CDR1 MNHNS, CDR2 SASEGT. This CDR3 is built from 13 residues. Stable Graves' hyperthyroidism meant no ophthalmopathy progression within 18 months. RNA transcripts served as the template for amplifying TCR beta CDR3 regions. HTBI primers were the set used in a first-round RT-PCR of the TCR CDR3. Using its own MiXCR run on the multiplex PCR reads, TCRdb lists one record per CDR3 protein. The repertoire holds 500,000 to 700,000 distinct CDR3 sequences, with approximately 15% as singletons. J is TRBJ2-7 and V is TRBV6-1; perhaps TRBD1 as D (5 bases). Input material: blood. This sequence originates from a woman aged 18-29 years with Graves' hyperthyroidism. DNA of the CDR3: TGTGCCAGCAGGCGACAGCAGTCCTACGAGCAGTACTTC. Its protein product is CASRRQQSYEQYF.